This T cell receptor (beta chain) was documented in a study of long-term antiretroviral therapy in people with HIV. Findings of the study overall: Participants lacked recorded data on ART adherence, viral resistance or therapy changes.

The run of the v3.0 immunoSEQ assay was at survey level. Each sample aimed for about 40,000-50,000 sequenced T-cell genomes. TCRdb keeps only in-frame clones here, not all; method: immunoSEQ multiplex PCR. The table includes some 22,000 clones, roughly 84% detected once. With respect to this clone: What it binds is not known.

PBMC samples from each donor numbered at least one pre-ART and at least two post-ART. Roughly 0.95-11 million cryopreserved PBMC were held in samples before DNA extraction. The CDR3 length is 17 residues. V gave up 5 bases and J gave up 0 bases, with 17 bases separating them. Looked up from germline, CDR1 is LNHDA and CDR2 is SQIVND (reference sequence). The V call is TRBV19, the J call TRBJ1-5; tentative D call: TRBD1 (5 bases). Sequences were derived from unsorted PBMCs, sampled at the start of antiretroviral therapy. This TCR came from a man aged 45-65 years with HIV. CDR3 amino acids: CASSPQRPGRSNQPQHF. CDR3 sequence (DNA): TGTGCCAGTAGTCCACAGAGACCGGGACGTAGCAATCAGCCCCAGCATTTT. The full variable domain, its missing parts supplied by reference TRBV19 and TRBJ1-5, is DGGITQSPKYLFRKEGQNVTLSCEQNLNHDAMYWYRQDPGQGLRLIYYSQIVNDFQKGDIAEGYSVSREKKESFPLTVTSAQKNPTAFYLCASSPQRPGRSNQPQHFGDGTRLSIL.